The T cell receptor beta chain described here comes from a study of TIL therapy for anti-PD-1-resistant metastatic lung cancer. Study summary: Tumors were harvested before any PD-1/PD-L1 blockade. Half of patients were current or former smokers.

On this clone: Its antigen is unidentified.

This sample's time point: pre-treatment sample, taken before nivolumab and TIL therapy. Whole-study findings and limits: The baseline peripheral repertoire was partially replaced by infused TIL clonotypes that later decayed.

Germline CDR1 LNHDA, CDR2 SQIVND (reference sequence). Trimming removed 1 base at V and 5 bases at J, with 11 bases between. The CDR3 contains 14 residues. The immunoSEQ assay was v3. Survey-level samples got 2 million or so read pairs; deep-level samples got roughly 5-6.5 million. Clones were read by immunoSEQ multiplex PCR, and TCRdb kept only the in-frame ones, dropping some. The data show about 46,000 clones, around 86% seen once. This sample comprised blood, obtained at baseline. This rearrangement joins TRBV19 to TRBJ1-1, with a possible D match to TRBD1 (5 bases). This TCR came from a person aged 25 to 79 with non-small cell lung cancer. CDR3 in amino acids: CASSIAVGPTEAFF. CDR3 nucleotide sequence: TGTGCCAGTAGTATAGCGGTGGGGCCAACTGAAGCTTTCTTT.